A single sample gave rise to the 9 T cell receptor beta chains below, sequenced in a study of blood T cells in healthy people across ages. Then a second PCR, running about 7 to 11 cycles, was carried out with a sample-barcoded 5' primer and a J-beta primer mix. TCRdb re-called the 5' RACE reads through MiXCR, storing one row per CDR3 protein. The data contain fewer than 2 million distinct CDR3 sequences, about 39% of them seen just once; the ten biggest clones take up 23%. Sequences were obtained from blood. The origin of the receptors is a human donor in good health.

Many counts were recorded for this clonotype. The chain joins TRBV29-1 to TRBJ2-7, with D perhaps matching TRBD1 (6 bases). The germline V gene has CDR1 SQVTM and CDR2 ANQGSEA. The CDR3 contains 13 residues. Trimming stripped 7 bases from V and 4 bases from J, with 17 bases between. CDR3 protein: CSARSRGWYEQYF. DNA for the CDR3: TGCAGCGCACGGAGCAGGGGATGGTACGAGCAGTACTTC.

This clonotype appeared a few times. This rearrangement joins TRBV20-1 to TRBJ2-7, with 11 bases aligning to TRBD1. The CDR3 consists of 14 residues. V dropped 6 bases and J dropped 2; count of bases not matched to a gene: 6. The germline V gene encodes CDR1 DFQATT and CDR2 SNEGSKA (reference sequence). CDR3 in DNA: TGCAGTGCCAGCCCGGGACAGGGGGCCTACGAGCAGTACTTC. It encodes CSASPGQGAYEQYF.

The table lists this clonotype with many counts. J is TRBJ2-1 and V is TRBV9; D might be TRBD1 (6 bases). V dropped 1 base and J dropped 11 bases, with 10 bases sitting between them. CDR1 SGDLS and CDR2 YYNGEE come from the germline V gene. This CDR3 has 12 residues. The CDR3 bases are TGTGCCAGCAGCGTATATGGGGGCAAGCAGTTCTTC. It translates to CASSVYGGKQFF.

Concerning this clonotype: One end of the junction is discordant with germline, which a read error may explain. This chain joins TRBV4-1 and TRBJ1-2; 8 bases line up with TRBD1. The V gene's germline CDR1 is MGHRA and CDR2 YSYEKL. CDR3 size: 16 residues. CDR3 bases: TGCGCCGGCAGCCAGATAAGCACGCAGGGGGCTCGAGGCTACACCTTC. Its translation: CAGSQISTQGARGYTF.

The table lists this clonotype with a few counts. The chain combines TRBV29-1 with TRBJ2-3, with a possible D match to TRBD2 (5 bases). The CDR3 sequence is 13 residues long. CDR1 is SQVTM and CDR2 is ANQGSEA in the germline V gene. With 5 bases removed from V and 3 bases from J, the gap between germline ends came to 12 bases. Here the CDR3 reads CSVPGGGTDTQYF. As DNA, the CDR3 is TGCAGCGTTCCCGGAGGCGGGACAGATACGCAGTATTTT.

V usage is TRBV6-1 and J usage is TRBJ1-2, with D unclear. The CDR3 extends over 13 amino acids. From germline, CDR1 is MNHNS and CDR2 SASEGT. V was clipped by 4 bases and J by 5 bases, with 11 bases between them. CDR3 region: CASSGGRIYGYTF. The CDR3 DNA reads TGTGCCAGCAGTGGAGGACGGATATATGGCTACACCTTC.

This clonotype was seen a few times. V gene TRBV4-2 combines with J gene TRBJ2-1; no reliable D call. The CDR3 sequence is 21 residues long. Germline V gene lookup returns CDR1 LGHNA and CDR2 YNFKEQ. Trimming stripped 0 bases from V and 0 bases from J, with 24 bases between. DNA for the CDR3: TGTGCCAGCAGCCAAGATTTTTTGACCGTCAACGGAAAGAGCTCCTACAATGAGCAGTTCTTC. This translates into CASSQDFLTVNGKSSYNEQFF.

The chain combines TRBV7-8 with TRBJ1-2; D is possibly TRBD1 (5 bases). Trimming took off 4 bases at V and 2 bases at J, with 11 bases between the two ends. Germline-derived CDR1 and CDR2 are SGHVS and FQNEAQ. The CDR3 is made up of 14 amino acids. The chain's CDR3 is CASSSTRGNYGYTF. The CDR3 DNA reads TGTGCCAGCAGCTCGACTAGGGGAAACTATGGCTACACCTTC.

The V and J genes are TRBV9 and TRBJ2-7; 7 bases fit TRBD1. The CDR3 runs to 14 residues. The ends lost 3 bases at V and 2 bases at J; junction bases unmatched: 5. Germline loops: CDR1 SGDLS, CDR2 YYNGEE. The CDR3 DNA sequence: TGTGCCAGCAGCGCCGGGACAGTACCCTACGAGCAGTACTTC. Protein: CASSAGTVPYEQYF.